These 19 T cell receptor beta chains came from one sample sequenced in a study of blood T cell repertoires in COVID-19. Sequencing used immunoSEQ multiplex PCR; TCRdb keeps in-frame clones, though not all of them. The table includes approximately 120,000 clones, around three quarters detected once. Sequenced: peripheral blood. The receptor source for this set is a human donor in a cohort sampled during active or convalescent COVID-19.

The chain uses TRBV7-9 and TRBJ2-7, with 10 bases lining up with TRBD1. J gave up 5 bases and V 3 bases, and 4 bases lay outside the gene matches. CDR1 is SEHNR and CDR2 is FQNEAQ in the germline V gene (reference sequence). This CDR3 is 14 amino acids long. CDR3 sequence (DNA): TGTGCCAGCAGCTTGGGACAGGGGCTTGACGAGCAGTACTTC. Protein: CASSLGQGLDEQYF.

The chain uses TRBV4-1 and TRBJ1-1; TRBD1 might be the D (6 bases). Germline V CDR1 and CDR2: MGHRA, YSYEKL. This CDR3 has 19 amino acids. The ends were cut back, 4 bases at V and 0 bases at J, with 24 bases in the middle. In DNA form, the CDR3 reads TGCGCCAGCAGCCCAGGGGCCCCGGCGCCAAGATCCATGAACACTGAAGCTTTCTTT. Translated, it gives CASSPGAPAPRSMNTEAFF.

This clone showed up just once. CDR3 region: CASSQLAGGNTDTQYF. The CDR3 DNA follows: TGTGCCAGCAGCCAACTAGCGGGGGGAAACACAGATACGCAGTATTTT. The V call is TRBV7-6, the J call TRBJ2-3; 12 nucleotides agree with TRBD2. Per germline, CDR1 SGHVS and CDR2 FNYEAQ. The CDR3 is 16 residues long. V trimming: 5 bases; J trimming: 2 bases; junction bases outside the gene matches: 5.

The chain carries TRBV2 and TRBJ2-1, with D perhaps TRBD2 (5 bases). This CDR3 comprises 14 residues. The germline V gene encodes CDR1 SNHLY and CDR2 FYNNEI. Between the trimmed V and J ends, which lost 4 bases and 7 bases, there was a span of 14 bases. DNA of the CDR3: TGTGCCAGCAGTGTGAGGGAACGGTGGAATGAGCAGTTCTTC. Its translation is CASSVRERWNEQFF. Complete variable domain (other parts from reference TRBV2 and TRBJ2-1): EPEVTQTPSHQVTQMGQEVILRCVPISNHLYFYWYRQILGQKVEFLVSFYNNEISEKSEIFDDQFSVERPDGSNFTLKIRSTKLEDSAMYFCASSVRERWNEQFFGPGTRLTVL.

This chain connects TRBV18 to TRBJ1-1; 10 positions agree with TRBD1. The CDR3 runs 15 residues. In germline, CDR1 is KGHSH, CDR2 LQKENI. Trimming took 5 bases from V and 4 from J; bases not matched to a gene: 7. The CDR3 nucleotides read TGTGCCAGCTCATCTTGGACAGGGGGTAGCACTGAAGCTTTCTTT. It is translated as CASSSWTGGSTEAFF.

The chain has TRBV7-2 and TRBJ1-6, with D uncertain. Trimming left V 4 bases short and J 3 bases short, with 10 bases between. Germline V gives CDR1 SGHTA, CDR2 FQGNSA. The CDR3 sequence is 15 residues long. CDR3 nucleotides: TGTGCCAGCAGCTCGATAGTGAGCTATAATTCACCCCTCCACTTT. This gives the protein CASSSIVSYNSPLHF.

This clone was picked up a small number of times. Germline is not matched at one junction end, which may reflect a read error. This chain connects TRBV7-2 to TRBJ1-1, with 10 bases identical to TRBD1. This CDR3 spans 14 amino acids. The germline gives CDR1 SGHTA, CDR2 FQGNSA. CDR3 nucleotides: TGTGCCAGCATCAGGGGACAGGGGAACTCTGAAGCTTTCTTT. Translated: CASIRGQGNSEAFF.

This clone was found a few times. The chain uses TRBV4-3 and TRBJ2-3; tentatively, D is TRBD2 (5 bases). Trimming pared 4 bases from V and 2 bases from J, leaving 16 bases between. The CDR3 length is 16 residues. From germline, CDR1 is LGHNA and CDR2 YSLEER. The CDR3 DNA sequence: TGCGCCAGCAGCCCAAGATATCGAGGGAACACAGATACGCAGTATTTT. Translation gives CASSPRYRGNTDTQYF.

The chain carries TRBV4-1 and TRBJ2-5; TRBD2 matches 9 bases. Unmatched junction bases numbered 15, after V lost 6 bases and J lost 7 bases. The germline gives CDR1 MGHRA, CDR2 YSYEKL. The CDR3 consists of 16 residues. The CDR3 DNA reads TGCGCCAGCAGTCAGGGAGAAGCGGGGGGCCAGAGGACCCAGTACTTC. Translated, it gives CASSQGEAGGQRTQYF.

This CDR3 reads CSVRDRTEQTYEQYF. In DNA form, the CDR3 reads TGCAGCGTTCGGGACAGAACAGAACAAACCTACGAGCAGTACTTC. V is TRBV29-1 and J is TRBJ2-7; 7 bases are a match to TRBD1. The junction had 12 bases not matched to a gene; V was cut back by 5 bases and J by 2 bases. This CDR3 has 15 amino acids. Germline V gives CDR1 SQVTM, CDR2 ANQGSEA.

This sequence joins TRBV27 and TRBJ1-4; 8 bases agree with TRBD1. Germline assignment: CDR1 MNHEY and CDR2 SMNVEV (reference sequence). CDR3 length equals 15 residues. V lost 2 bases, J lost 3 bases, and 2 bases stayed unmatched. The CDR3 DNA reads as TGTGCCAGCAGTTTACAGGGGGCGGCTAATGAAAAACTGTTTTTT. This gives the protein CASSLQGAANEKLFF.

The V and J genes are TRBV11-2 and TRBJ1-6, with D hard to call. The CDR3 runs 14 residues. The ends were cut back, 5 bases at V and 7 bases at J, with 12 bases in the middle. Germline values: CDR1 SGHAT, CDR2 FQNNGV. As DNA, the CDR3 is TGTGCCAGCAGCCCCCCTACGCGAAATTCACCCCTCCACTTT. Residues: CASSPPTRNSPLHF.

The CDR3 DNA reads TGTGCCAGCAGCTCGGGGACTGAGGACTATGGCTACACCTTC. This sequence encodes CASSSGTEDYGYTF. The chain carries TRBV5-4 and TRBJ1-2; maybe TRBD1 (5 bases). Germline values: CDR1 SGHNT, CDR2 YYREEE (reference sequence). The V end was cut by 3 bases, the J end by 3 bases, with 12 bases between. The length of the CDR3 is 14 residues.

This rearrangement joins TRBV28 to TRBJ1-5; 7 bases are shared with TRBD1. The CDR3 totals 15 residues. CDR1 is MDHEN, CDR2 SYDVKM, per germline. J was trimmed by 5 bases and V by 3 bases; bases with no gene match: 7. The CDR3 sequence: CASSFSQGVYQPQHF. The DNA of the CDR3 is TGTGCCAGCAGTTTTTCGCAGGGGGTTTATCAGCCCCAGCATTTT.

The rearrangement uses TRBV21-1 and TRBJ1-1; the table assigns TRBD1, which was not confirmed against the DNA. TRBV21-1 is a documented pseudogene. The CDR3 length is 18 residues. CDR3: CASSKGRRLNRGDTEAFF. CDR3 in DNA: TGTGCCAGCAGCAAAGGCCGGCGCCTGAACAGGGGAGACACTGAAGCTTTCTTT.

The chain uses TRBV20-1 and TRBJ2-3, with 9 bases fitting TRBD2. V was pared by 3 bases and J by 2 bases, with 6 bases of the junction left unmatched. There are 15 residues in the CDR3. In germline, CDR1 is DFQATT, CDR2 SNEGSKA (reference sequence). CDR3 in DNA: TGCAGTGCTAGTGGTCTAGCGGGGATCACAGATACGCAGTATTTT. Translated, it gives CSASGLAGITDTQYF.

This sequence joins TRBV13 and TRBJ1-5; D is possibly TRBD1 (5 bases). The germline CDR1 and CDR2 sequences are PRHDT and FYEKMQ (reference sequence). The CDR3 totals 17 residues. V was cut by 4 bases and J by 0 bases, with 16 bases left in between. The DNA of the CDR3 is TGTGCCAGCAGCTCGGGACGGGAGGGATATAGCAATCAGCCCCAGCATTTT. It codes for CASSSGREGYSNQPQHF.

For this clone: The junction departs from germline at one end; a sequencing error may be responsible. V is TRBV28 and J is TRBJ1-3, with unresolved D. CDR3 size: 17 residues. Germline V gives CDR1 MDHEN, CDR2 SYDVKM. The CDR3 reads CASSLSHSYFDGGRGDF. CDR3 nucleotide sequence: TGTGCCAGCAGTTTATCCCACTCCTATTTCGACGGCGGGCGTGGGGATTTT.

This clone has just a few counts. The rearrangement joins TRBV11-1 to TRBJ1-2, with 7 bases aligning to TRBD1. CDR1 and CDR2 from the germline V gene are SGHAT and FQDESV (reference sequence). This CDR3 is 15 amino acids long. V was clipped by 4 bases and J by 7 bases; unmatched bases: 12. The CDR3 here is CASSSGRGPWSGYTF. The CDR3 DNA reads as TGTGCCAGCAGCTCTGGAAGGGGGCCCTGGTCTGGCTACACCTTC.